This T cell receptor (beta chain) was obtained from a study of graft-versus-host responses after intestinal transplantation (dated by TCRdb to the early 2020s). Broadly, across the study: Multivisceral, liver-intestinal, or isolated intestinal transplants were received by the recipients. Every recipient was given anti-thymocyte globulin induction, followed by roughly 3 years of maintenance tacrolimus and steroids. After intestinal transplantation, graft-versus-host and host-versus-graft alloreactive T cell clones were followed in the graft, circulation and bone marrow using bulk TCR-beta CDR3 sequencing. Alloreactive clones were identified by sequencing pre-transplant mixed lymphocyte reaction products and comparing them with unstimulated pre-transplant donor and recipient T cells. The cohort enrolled about two dozen intestinal transplant recipients, one of whom was a retransplant, and a few patients without pretransplant specimens were excluded. A peak of at least 4% donor T cells among recipient peripheral blood mononuclear cells was the definition used for donor T cell macrochimerism. Samples from three later patients were sequenced in-house on an Illumina MiSeq with MiXCR processing rather than by the commercial service.

The junction shows trimming of 5 bases on V and 4 bases on J, plus 6 bases between the germline ends. From the germline V gene, CDR1 is MNHEY and CDR2 is SVGAGI. From the cysteine through the phenylalanine, the CDR3 covers 12 amino acids. The sequence is cut down to CDR3 DNA, 36 bases in frame from base 1. What the research found in general, with its limitations: GvH clones were detected in recipient bone marrow, and some of these GvH clones were observed earlier in ileal mucosa or blood, consistent with an intestinal mucosal origin. Early after transplant, declines in HvG clones were associated with peak levels of circulating GvH clones. The conclusions were limited by the relatively low number and heterogeneity of the intestinal transplant patients. In the allografts of patients with donor T cell macrochimerism, GvH to HvG T cell clonal ratios were high.

The sample's time point label is to be understood as: cells obtained before transplantation from donor or recipient. CD3+CD4+ and CD3+CD8+ populations were FACS-sorted from unstimulated pre-transplant donor and recipient cells taken from spleen or lymph nodes. This clone has just one count. This receptor's antigen is unknown. No base quality values were provided; no much bigger clone lies one nucleotide off. The method behind the library was the immunoSEQ multiplex PCR assay. In most patients, genomic DNA was isolated using the Qiagen DNeasy Blood and Tissue Kit and sent frozen to Adaptive Biotechnologies for TCR sequencing. For most patients, genomic DNA was subjected to high-throughput TCR-beta CDR3 sequencing by Adaptive Biotechnologies. Processing in the source paper ran as follows. Adaptive's ImmunoSEQ software supplied the TCR sequencing data for around 17 patients, while MiXCR and VDJtools were used to process a few other patients. CD4 versus CD8 sorting errors were corrected by removing sequences found in both subsets at a frequency ratio below 5:1. CDR3 nucleotide sequences shared between donor and recipient were removed because their origin could not be assigned. At least 2-fold expansion over unstimulated cells and a minimum CFSE-low frequency of 0.002% (template counts) or 0.001% (read counts) were required for clones to be classified as alloreactive. Mappable clones were those detected in sequenced pre-transplant spleen, lymph node, or MLR CFSE-low populations of the donor or recipient. Cumulative frequency of alloreactive clones was calculated as a percentage of all sequences weighted by copy number. Not all clones reach the TCRdb copy of this immuneACCESS table, which keeps in-frame sequences only. Checked studies attribute under half of the gap to unresolved V genes and leave the rest unexplained. The DNA was the basis for D and trimming; V, J and clone size are from that table. The sample yields roughly 97,000 clones; around 92% were counted once. The leading ten clones occupy approximately 0.18% of the sample.

The starting material was unstimulated CD4+ T cells sorted from spleen or lymph node cells, obtained before transplant. The receptor comes from a human donor who was the organ donor for an intestinal transplant. This chain is built from TRBV6-5 and TRBJ2-1; confidence is insufficient to name the D gene. The sequenced DNA: TGTGCCAGCAGTGAACTGTACAATGAGCAGTTCTTC. Translated, it reads CASSELYNEQFF.